This entry lists 18 T cell receptor beta chains sequenced from one sample in a study of T cell responses to AZD1222 COVID-19 vaccine. Clones were read by immunoSEQ multiplex PCR, and TCRdb kept only the in-frame ones, dropping some. The sample consists of 95,000 to 150,000 clones, around 92% of them appearing once. Sequencing used peripheral blood, obtained on day 0 of AZD1222 vaccination. The receptor set was obtained from an adult in good health.

The genes are TRBV3-1 (or the pseudogene TRBV3-2) and TRBJ2-4; 8 bases are a match to TRBD1. V was pared by 3 bases and J by 8 bases, with 12 bases of the junction left unmatched. Germline assignment: CDR1 LGHDT and CDR2 YNNKEL (reference sequence). The CDR3 contains 16 residues. CDR3 protein: CASSQPRGQGGDIQYF. The CDR3 nucleotides read TGTGCCAGCAGCCAGCCCAGAGGACAGGGTGGAGACATTCAGTACTTC.

At least ten counts were recorded for this clone. The rearrangement joins TRBV5-4 to TRBJ1-6; 8 bases are a match to TRBD1. The trim removed 2 bases at V and 9 bases at J, leaving 4 bases unmatched. This CDR3 region has 14 residues. Per germline, CDR1 SGHNT and CDR2 YYREEE (reference sequence). CDR3 in amino acids: CASSLQGVGSPLHF. The CDR3 bases are TGTGCCAGCAGCTTACAGGGGGTTGGTTCACCCCTCCACTTT.

The V call is TRBV28, the J call TRBJ2-2; possibly TRBD2 for D (6 bases). The CDR3 runs 12 residues. Germline V gene lookup returns CDR1 MDHEN and CDR2 SYDVKM. V was trimmed by 4 bases and J by 9 bases, leaving 9 bases between them. This CDR3 is CASSSEGRELFF. CDR3 coding DNA: TGTGCCAGCAGTTCGGAGGGCCGGGAGCTGTTTTTT.

This chain connects TRBV2 to TRBJ1-5; weak D call: TRBD1 (5 bases). The CDR3 spans 14 residues. Germline V CDR1 and CDR2: SNHLY, FYNNEI. V lost 11 bases and J lost 1, with 15 bases in between. The CDR3 sequence: CASWPGTSNQPQHF. The CDR3 bases are TGTGCCTCTTGGCCGGGGACGAGCAATCAGCCCCAGCATTTT.

This chain connects TRBV30 to TRBJ2-5; 10 bases align to TRBD2. V trimming: 2 bases; J trimming: 5 bases; junction bases outside the gene matches: 17. CDR1 is GTSNPN, CDR2 SVGIG, per germline (reference sequence). The CDR3 is 18 amino acids. The CDR3 loop reads CAWSPVRGLAGGRETQYF. CDR3 in DNA: TGTGCCTGGAGTCCTGTAAGGGGTTTAGCGGGGGGCAGGGAGACCCAGTACTTC.

This clone was seen once. The V gene is TRBV7-2, the J gene TRBJ2-1; D is perhaps TRBD1 or TRBD2 (6 bases each). CDR1 and CDR2 (germline): SGHTA, FQGNSA. The CDR3 contains 15 residues. V lost 6 bases, J lost 0 bases, and 12 bases lay in between. The CDR3, as DNA: TGTGCCAGCAGGGGGGCGGGACACTCCTACAATGAGCAGTTCTTC. Residues: CASRGAGHSYNEQFF.

This rearrangement joins TRBV29-1 to TRBJ2-7, with D uncertain. In germline, CDR1 is SQVTM, CDR2 ANQGSEA. This CDR3 has 16 amino acids. Between the trimmed V and J ends, which lost 3 bases and 2 bases, there was a span of 20 bases. In nucleotides, the CDR3 is TGCAGCGTTGATCAGGTATGGTCCGGGCAGACCTACGAGCAGTACTTC. Residues: CSVDQVWSGQTYEQYF.

This rearrangement joins TRBV7-2 to TRBJ2-2, with 8 positions matching TRBD1. CDR1 and CDR2 (germline): SGHTA, FQGNSA. J lost 6 bases, V lost 5 bases, and 14 bases had no gene match. This CDR3 contains 17 residues. This CDR3 is CASSPISGTGLSGELFF. The CDR3, as DNA: TGTGCCAGCAGCCCCATATCGGGGACAGGCCTATCCGGGGAGCTGTTTTTT. The entire variable domain, with the rest obtained from reference TRBV7-2 and TRBJ2-2, is as follows: GAGVSQSPSNKVTEKGKDVELRCDPISGHTALYWYRQSLGQGLEFLIYFQGNSAPDKSGLPSDRFSAERTGGSVSTLTIQRTQQEDSAVYLCASSPISGTGLSGELFFGEGSRLTVL.

The chain links TRBV5-1 to TRBJ2-2, with D unresolved. Trimming cost V 1 base and J 1 base, with 2 bases left between them. Germline CDR1 and CDR2: SGHRS and YFSETQ. The CDR3 length is 13 residues. CDR3 sequence (DNA): TGCGCCAGCAGCTTGATGAACACCGGGGAGCTGTTTTTT. This gives the protein CASSLMNTGELFF.

This rearrangement joins TRBV28 to TRBJ1-2, with TRBD1 identical over 10 bases. J was trimmed by 2 bases and V by 5 bases; bases with no gene match: 5. Per the germline V gene, CDR1 is MDHEN and CDR2 is SYDVKM. The CDR3 spans 15 residues. CDR3 sequence reads: CASSHTGQGNYGYTF. The CDR3 nucleotides are TGTGCCAGCAGTCACACGGGACAGGGGAACTATGGCTACACCTTC.

The rearrangement joins TRBV10-1 to TRBJ1-6, with a tentative D call TRBD1 (6 bases). CDR1 is WNHNN, CDR2 SYGVQD, per germline (reference sequence). This CDR3 comprises 15 residues. With 3 bases removed from V and 7 bases from J, the gap between germline ends came to 13 bases. The CDR3 nucleotides read TGCGCCAGCAGTGATAGGCCGGGGGGCAATTCACCCCTCCACTTT. Its translation: CASSDRPGGNSPLHF.

J is TRBJ1-1 and V is TRBV9, with D possibly TRBD1 on 5 matching bases. This CDR3 has 14 amino acids. CDR1 and CDR2 from the germline V gene are SGDLS and YYNGEE. V lost 1 base and J lost 4, with 11 bases in between. CDR3: CASSVQGRGTEAFF. CDR3 DNA sequence: TGTGCCAGCAGCGTACAGGGTAGGGGCACTGAAGCTTTCTTT.

This chain uses TRBV29-1 with TRBJ2-4, with 10 bases aligning to TRBD1. CDR1 is SQVTM and CDR2 is ANQGSEA in the germline V gene. CDR3 length equals 13 residues. Unmatched junction bases numbered 6, after V lost 5 bases and J lost 8 bases. As DNA, the CDR3 is TGCAGCGTTAAAGGACAGGGGGGGCACATTCAGTACTTC. It encodes CSVKGQGGHIQYF.

The rearrangement links TRBV30 to TRBJ1-2; weak D call: TRBD1 (6 bases). Germline V lookup: CDR1 GTSNPN, CDR2 SVGIG (reference sequence). The CDR3 is 14 amino acids. The ends were cut back, 0 bases at V and 7 bases at J, with 15 bases in the middle. Here the CDR3 reads CAWSVYRDISGYTF. CDR3 coding DNA: TGTGCCTGGAGTGTATACAGGGACATCTCTGGCTACACCTTC. The whole variable domain, filled in from reference TRBV30 and TRBJ1-2, reads SQTIHQWPATLVQPVGSPLSLECTVEGTSNPNLYWYRQAAGRGLQLLFYSVGIGQISSEVPQNLSASRPQDRQFILSSKKLLLSDSGFYLCAWSVYRDISGYTFGSGTRLTVV.

This sequence joins TRBV4-3 and TRBJ1-6, with D maybe TRBD1 (6 bases). The CDR3 consists of 15 residues. Per the germline V gene, CDR1 is LGHNA and CDR2 is YSLEER. Trimming pared 0 bases from V and 11 bases from J, leaving 14 bases between. CDR3 sequence (DNA): TGCGCCAGCAGCCAAGAATCAGGGGTAAGGACACCCCTCCACTTT. It encodes CASSQESGVRTPLHF.

V and J are TRBV18 and TRBJ1-1, with D possibly matching TRBD1 (5 bases). Trimming cost V 5 bases and J 3 bases, with 10 bases left between them. CDR1 and CDR2 from the germline V gene are KGHSH and LQKENI. This CDR3 is 13 amino acids long. CDR3 nucleotides: TGTGCCAGCTCAGACGGGGGGGACACTGAAGCTTTCTTT. This codes for CASSDGGDTEAFF.

The CDR3 here is CASSPQISGGGNEQFF. In DNA form, the CDR3 reads TGTGCCAGCAGCCCCCAAATTAGCGGGGGGGGCAACGAGCAGTTCTTC. This chain links TRBV7-8 with TRBJ2-1, with TRBD2 matching 11 bases. This CDR3 contains 16 residues. With V trimmed by 5 bases and J by 10 bases, 13 bases remained unmatched. Germline CDR1 reads SGHVS; CDR2 reads FQNEAQ. The whole variable domain, filled in from reference TRBV7-8 and TRBJ2-1, reads GAGVSQSPRYKVAKRGQDVALRCDPISGHVSLFWYQQALGQGPEFLTYFQNEAQLDKSGLPSDRFFAERPEGSVSTLKIQRTQQEDSAVYLCASSPQISGGGNEQFFGPGTRLTVL.

This chain links TRBV7-8 with TRBJ2-2; TRBD1 matches 9 bases. The CDR3 has 14 amino acids. V dropped 5 bases and J dropped 6; count of bases not matched to a gene: 4. Germline V gives CDR1 SGHVS, CDR2 FQNEAQ. The CDR3 DNA is TGTGCCAGCAGCCTAGGGACAGGGTCCGGGGAGCTGTTTTTT. Protein: CASSLGTGSGELFF.